This is a list of T cell receptor beta chains from one sample in a study of blood T cell repertoires in COVID-19. The assay was immunoSEQ multiplex PCR, and TCRdb's table has in-frame clones only and misses some. The repertoire consists of tens of thousands of clones, with 70% to 75% occurring once and the leading ten covering approximately 5.7%. Source material: peripheral blood. The receptor source for this set is a man over 45 with active or convalescent COVID-19. Both conserved end residues are part of each CDR3. The D gene is left open where the match is weak. Clone size is stated in some rows and not others, as once, few, many or a class when expanded.

>NA|NA|TRBJ1-2|TRBV5-1
TGCGCCAGCAGCTTCGGCGGTCTTACCGACTATGGCTACACCTTC
CASSFGGLTDYGYTF
>NA|NA|TRBJ1-1|TRBV5-4
TGTGCCAGCAGCTTGGAGAGGGGAGGAGCTTTCTTT
CASSLERGGAFF
>TRBD1|few|TRBJ2-7|TRBV5-1
TGCGCCAGCAGCAAACTGGGACAGGGGGCGGAGGAGCAGTACTTC
CASSKLGQGAEEQYF
>TRBD1|NA|TRBJ1-1|TRBV3-1/TRBV3-2
TGTGCCAGCAGCCCCCGGGACAGGGGACGGGGCACTGAAGCTTTCTTT
CASSPRDRGRGTEAFF
>NA|NA|TRBJ2-7|TRBV21-1
TGTGCCAGCAGCACTAAGCGGGGGGGGTCCTACGAGCAGTACTTC
CASSTKRGGSYEQYF
>NA|NA|TRBJ2-5|TRBV11-2
TGTGCCAGCAGCTTAAGTTCCCCGCTAGAGGAGACCCAGTACTTC
CASSLSSPLEETQYF
>NA|NA|TRBJ2-3|TRBV27
TGTGCCAGCAGCCACCCCACAGGGAAGAGCACAGATACGCAGTATTTT
CASSHPTGKSTDTQYF
>TRBD1|few|TRBJ1-3|TRBV27
TGTGCCAGCAGTTCCGGACAGGGCTCTGGAAACACCATATATTTT
CASSSGQGSGNTIYF
>TRBD1|NA|TRBJ1-5|TRBV6-5
TGTGCCAGCAGCCTACAGGGGGCGAATGATCAGCCCCAGCATTTT
CASSLQGANDQPQHF
>TRBD1|few|TRBJ1-5|TRBV19
TGTGCCAGTAGTATGACGGACAGGGTTGAGTCCCAGCATTTT
CASSMTDRVESQHF